A selection of T cell receptor beta chains follows, all from one sample in a study of T cells expressing NK-cell markers. TCRdb processed the 5' RACE reads again and assigns one entry to each CDR3 protein, with no DNA. The table lists fewer than 200,000 distinct CDR3 sequences. The sequencing sample was made of blood T cells: a sorted CD56 or NKG2C T cell subset, CD4+ or CD8+ T cells, or bulk PBMC T cells (not recorded which). These receptors all come from a woman aged 18-70 years in good health. CDR3s include the opening cysteine and the closing phenylalanine or tryptophan.

>TRBV19|TRBJ1-5
CASSTTGTGQPQHF
>TRBV29-1|TRBJ1-2
CSVVGQGNFYGYTF
>TRBV7-7|TRBJ2-7
CASSPTRGYEQYF
>TRBV4-1|TRBJ2-1
CASSQESGWEGNEQFF
>TRBV20-1|TRBJ2-3
CSARDYGRPTQYF
>TRBV20-1|TRBJ2-3
CSARDPQRGSTDTQYF
>TRBV6-6|TRBJ2-7
CATEDISYEQYF
>TRBV6-1|TRBJ2-3
CASTRTSISTDTQYF
>TRBV5-1|TRBJ1-1
CASSLDQATEAFF
>TRBV2|TRBJ1-1
CASNLQGRVNTEAFF
>TRBV3-1|TRBJ1-6
CASSQFQVFSPLHF
>TRBV3-1|TRBJ2-3
CASSQRPSGDTQYF
>TRBV5-1|TRBJ2-5
CASSSVAGAGETQYF
>TRBV4-1|TRBJ1-5
CASSHPRGAQHF
>TRBV5-1|TRBJ1-5
CASSLGLDGNQPQHF
>TRBV4-1|TRBJ1-6
CASSQRGGVNSPLHF
>TRBV28|TRBJ2-5
CASSLSSTRSGRKVGETQYF
>TRBV11-2|TRBJ2-5
CASSLVTSAGGPETQYF
>TRBV9|TRBJ2-1
CASSPTAGGLLFEQFF
>TRBV10-3|TRBJ2-1
CASRGANSYNEQFF
>TRBV9|TRBJ2-5
CASSSLPPGQGSKETQYF
>TRBV11-3|TRBJ2-2
CASSTMGGARGELFF
>TRBV7-2|TRBJ1-5
CASSLGGRENQPQHF
>TRBV9|TRBJ2-1
CASSALRGAGNEQFF
>TRBV5-1|TRBJ1-5
CASTQQGASQPQHF
>TRBV12-3/TRBV12-4|TRBJ1-1
CASSPNRGEAFF
>TRBV20-1|TRBJ2-7
CSAAKGGVAGGHEQYF
>TRBV18|TRBJ1-5
CASSPSPTATQHF
>TRBV5-1|TRBJ2-7
CASSLGLTVGEQYF
>TRBV5-1|TRBJ2-1
CASSLGETGVRQFF
>TRBV20-1|TRBJ1-5
CSATEANNQPQHF
>TRBV9|TRBJ2-2
CASSVRQANTGELFF
>TRBV6-2/TRBV6-3|TRBJ2-4
CASRAATSGLAKNIQYF
>TRBV7-3|TRBJ2-2
CASSLIPVTNTGELFF
>TRBV5-1|TRBJ2-3
CASSLGQMNTDTQYF
>TRBV3-1|TRBJ2-5
CASSQGRVSGSYRETQYF
>TRBV2|TRBJ2-2
CASSAASGRAGELFF
>TRBV20-1|TRBJ2-4
CSARGTHTKNIQYF
>TRBV18|TRBJ1-1
CASSQRGRGTEAFF
>TRBV20-1|TRBJ2-3
CSATRTSGRGSGTDTQYF
>TRBV20-1|TRBJ1-1
CSARDTGQGLTEAFF
>TRBV14|TRBJ2-7
CASSRGGAGEQYF